This T cell receptor (beta chain) was observed in a study of beta chain features in type 1 diabetes. Looking at the study overall: Some 110,000,000 sorted cells were examined across all samples. Notes on the study in general: For Type 1 diabetes patients, all four CD4+ subsets carried TCRB CDR3s that were moderately but significantly shorter. Amplification by PCR could prefer shorter templates, with the same effect in patients and controls.

Sequenced material consisted of expressed TCRB transcripts (all of the isolated RNA was reverse transcribed). The assay was immunoSEQ multiplex PCR, and TCRdb's table has in-frame clones only and misses some. Here the sample spans 120,000 to 150,000 clones, about 10% being singletons. Trimming pared 8 bases from V and 3 bases from J, leaving 14 bases between. Germline V gene sequence: CDR1 MNHNS, CDR2 SASEGT. The CDR3 runs 15 residues. This clone was recorded a few times. What it binds is unknown. The sequence derives from a man younger than 30 in good health. The chain has TRBV6-1 and TRBJ2-6, with a weak D call TRBD2 (6 bases). The source material was naive CD4+ T cells from blood. This chain's CDR3 is CASQGAEGGANVLTF. The CDR3 DNA is TGTGCCAGCCAAGGGGCGGAGGGTGGGGCCAACGTCCTGACTTTC.